This T cell receptor (beta chain) was observed in a study of T cells in Graves' hyperthyroidism and ophthalmopathy. This clonotype was found many times. Germline V gene lookup returns CDR1 SGHNT and CDR2 YENEEA. V lost 4 bases and J 3 bases, leaving 19 bases between the germline ends. The CDR3 totals 16 residues. Amplified TCR beta CDR3 regions came from RNA transcripts. With the HTBI primer set, the TCR CDR3 went through a first round of RT-PCR. TCRdb ran MiXCR on the multiplex PCR reads and lists one entry per CDR3 protein. The data show more than 350,000 distinct CDR3 sequences, about 17% seen once.

The material sequenced was blood. This clonotype originated in a woman aged 30 to 39 with Graves' hyperthyroidism that later progressed to Graves' ophthalmopathy. The V gene is TRBV11-3, the J gene TRBJ2-7; either TRBD1 or TRBD2 may supply D (5 bases each). The CDR3 DNA follows: TGTGCCAGCAGCTCGCCCGACGGGGACGGTCGCTACGAGCAGTACTTC. It yields the protein CASSSPDGDGRYEQYF.